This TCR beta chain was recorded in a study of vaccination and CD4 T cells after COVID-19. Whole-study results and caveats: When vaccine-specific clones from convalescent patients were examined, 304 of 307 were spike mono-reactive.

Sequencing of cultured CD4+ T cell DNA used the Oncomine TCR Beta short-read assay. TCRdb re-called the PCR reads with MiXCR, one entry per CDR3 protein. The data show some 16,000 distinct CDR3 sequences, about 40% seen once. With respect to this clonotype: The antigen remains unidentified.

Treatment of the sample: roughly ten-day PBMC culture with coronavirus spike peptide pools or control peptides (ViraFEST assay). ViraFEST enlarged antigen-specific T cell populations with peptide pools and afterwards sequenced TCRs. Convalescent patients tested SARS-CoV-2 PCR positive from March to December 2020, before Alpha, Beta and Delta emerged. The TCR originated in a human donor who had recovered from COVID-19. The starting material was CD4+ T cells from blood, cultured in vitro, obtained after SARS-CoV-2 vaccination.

DNA for the CDR3: TGTGCCACCGCCGTCGGAGGTAGCACAGATACGCAGTATTTT. Protein sequence: CATAVGGSTDTQYF. The chain combines TRBV24-1 with TRBJ2-3; tentatively, D is TRBD2 (5 bases). V shed 9 bases and J shed 0 bases, with 12 bases lying between them. Germline V gene lookup returns CDR1 KGHDR and CDR2 SFDVKD. CDR3 length equals 14 residues.